This T cell receptor (beta chain) was captured in a study of cytomegalovirus exposure and HLA in healthy donors. Study-wide results and limits: In an earlier analysis, productive rearrangement rates for most beta V segments clustered near 87% or 30%. Later analysis indicated greater clonal expansion among HLA-associated TCR beta chains than among equally common other chains.

On this clone: Its specificity is unknown.

60 Vbeta and 13 Jbeta primers were used in PCR. TCRdb keeps only in-frame clones here, not all; method: immunoSEQ multiplex PCR. The listing records around 210,000 clones. The receptor's source is a girl between 2 and 10 years old in good health and CMV-seropositive. Sequencing was performed on PBMCs.

The DNA for the CDR3 is TGTGCCAGTAGGTTGAGTGGAGGAGGTGGCTACACCTTC. This encodes CASRLSGGGGYTF. This chain uses TRBV19 with TRBJ1-2; D call uncertain. The V end was cut by 6 bases, the J end by 7 bases, with 15 bases between. The CDR3 runs to 13 residues. CDR1 and CDR2 from the germline V gene are LNHDA and SQIVND (reference sequence).